The 4 T cell receptor beta chains given below trace back to one sample, sequenced in a study of beta chain features in type 1 diabetes. Every isolated RNA sample was fully reverse transcribed, so sequencing captured expressed TCRB transcripts. The assay was immunoSEQ multiplex PCR, and TCRdb's table has in-frame clones only and misses some. The sample includes a few hundred thousand clones, 20% of them seen just once. What was sequenced was naive CD4+ T cells from blood. Receptor source: a woman between 18 and 30 years old in good health.

The sample holds many counts of this clone. J is TRBJ2-4 and V is TRBV23-1; the D gene is possibly TRBD2 (5 bases). TRBV23-1 falls under the ORF class, with uncertain function. V lost 3 bases to trimming and J lost 0 bases, with 6 bases between them. This CDR3 has 14 residues. CDR3 sequence (DNA): TGCGCCAGCAGTCATGGACTAGCCAAAAACATTCAGTACTTC. Its translation is CASSHGLAKNIQYF.

This clone was recorded a few times. This chain links TRBV5-4 with TRBJ2-5; TRBD1 agrees at 8 bases. V was clipped by 4 bases and J by 1 base; unmatched bases: 0. This CDR3 is 13 amino acids long. Per the germline V gene, CDR1 is SGHNT and CDR2 is YYREEE (reference sequence). The CDR3 sequence is CASSGQGQETQYF. The CDR3 bases are TGTGCCAGCAGCGGACAGGGCCAAGAGACCCAGTACTTC.

This rearrangement joins TRBV5-4 to TRBJ2-7, with a possible D match to TRBD1 (5 bases). Trimming removed 0 bases at V and 2 bases at J, with 9 bases between. Germline CDR1 SGHNT, CDR2 YYREEE (reference sequence). The CDR3 covers 14 residues. CDR3 in amino acids: CASSLEGRAYEQYF. CDR3 nucleotide sequence: TGTGCCAGCAGCTTGGAAGGCAGGGCCTACGAGCAGTACTTC.

CDR3 protein: CATRQAQETQYF. The CDR3 coding sequence is TGTGCCACCCGACAGGCCCAAGAGACCCAGTACTTC. J is TRBJ2-5 and V is TRBV10-3; weak D call: TRBD1 (6 bases). V lost 10 bases to trimming and J lost 1 base, with 10 bases between them. Germline V lookup: CDR1 ENHRY, CDR2 SYGVKD. The CDR3 length is 12 residues.